The 29 T cell receptor beta chains reported below all come from one sample, sequenced in a study of technical replicates of blood from four donors. The table came from immunoSEQ multiplex PCR; TCRdb's copy has only in-frame clones and leaves some out. The table lists around 60,000 clones, 85% to 95% of them singletons. The specimen sequenced was PBMCs. Receptors were obtained from a human donor in good health. Some clones in this sample may be carry-over from other donors' samples.

The rearrangement links TRBV18 to TRBJ2-7; D possibly corresponds to TRBD1 (5 bases). The ends were cut back, 2 bases at V and 6 bases at J, with 14 bases in the middle. The CDR3 has 14 residues. Germline CDR1 and CDR2: KGHSH and LQKENI. The CDR3 nucleotides are TGTGCCAGCTCACCATTTGGACAAACGGGCGAGCAGTACTTC. Encoded protein: CASSPFGQTGEQYF.

In its sample, this clone was seen once. The chain couples TRBV21-1 to TRBJ1-1; TRBD1, the table's D call, lacks a check against the DNA. TRBV21-1 is shown as a pseudogene. The CDR3 is 15 amino acids. The CDR3 DNA reads TGTGCCAGCAGCAAAGGTCGGACAGGGGGCCCCGAAGCTTTCTTT. The encoded protein is CASSKGRTGGPEAFF.

The chain combines TRBV7-9 with TRBJ2-7; 13 bases line up with TRBD2. Germline assignment: CDR1 SEHNR and CDR2 FQNEAQ (reference sequence). The CDR3 totals 15 residues. Trimming at V came to 2 bases and at J to 7 bases, leaving 5 bases not matched to a gene. This CDR3 is CASSLTGLAGQEQYF. The CDR3 coding sequence is TGTGCCAGCAGCTTAACGGGACTAGCGGGGCAAGAGCAGTACTTC. The whole variable domain, filled in from reference TRBV7-9 and TRBJ2-7, reads DTGVSQNPRHKITKRGQNVTFRCDPISEHNRLYWYRQTLGQGPEFLTYFQNEAQLEKSRLLSDRFSAERPKGSFSTLEIQRTEQGDSAMYLCASSLTGLAGQEQYFGPGTRLTVT.

The chain couples TRBV19 to TRBJ2-1; TRBD2 agrees at 8 bases. CDR3 length: 15 amino acids. J was trimmed by 6 bases and V by 4 bases; bases with no gene match: 8. Germline V CDR1 and CDR2: LNHDA, SQIVND (reference sequence). The CDR3 here is CASSTRSGGSNEQFF. CDR3 DNA: TGTGCCAGTAGTACTAGGTCGGGGGGGAGCAATGAGCAGTTCTTC. The full variable domain, rest sourced from reference TRBV19 and TRBJ2-1, is DGGITQSPKYLFRKEGQNVTLSCEQNLNHDAMYWYRQDPGQGLRLIYYSQIVNDFQKGDIAEGYSVSREKKESFPLTVTSAQKNPTAFYLCASSTRSGGSNEQFFGPGTRLTVL.

The genes are TRBV6-6 and TRBJ2-2; D is undetermined. Germline CDR1 is MNHNY and CDR2 is SVGAGI (reference sequence). Trimming shortened V by 7 bases and J by 3 bases, and 6 bases separated the two germline ends. The CDR3 has 12 residues. CDR3 bases: TGTGCCAGCACCCCTCACACCGGGGAGCTGTTTTTT. Its translation: CASTPHTGELFF.

The chain recombines TRBV18 with TRBJ1-5; D remains ambiguous. The CDR3 covers 15 residues. The ends were cut back, 2 bases at V and 3 bases at J, with 11 bases in the middle. Germline V gives CDR1 KGHSH, CDR2 LQKENI. The DNA for the CDR3 is TGTGCCAGCTCACCAACCGGGTCTCCCAATCAGCCCCAGCATTTT. Translation gives CASSPTGSPNQPQHF.

The chain uses TRBV7-2 and TRBJ2-5; D is undetermined. The germline V and J ends were trimmed by 4 bases and 5 bases, with 14 bases remaining between them. The CDR3 spans 14 residues. Germline CDR1 and CDR2: SGHTA and FQGNSA. The CDR3: CASSSRVGWETQYF. The CDR3 DNA follows: TGTGCCAGCAGCTCCCGGGTGGGTTGGGAGACCCAGTACTTC.

The chain couples TRBV6-1 to TRBJ2-7; a weak D match, TRBD2 (5 bases). Germline V gene lookup returns CDR1 MNHNS and CDR2 SASEGT. V was cut by 2 bases and J by 3 bases, with 8 bases left in between. The CDR3 spans 13 residues. CDR3 protein: CASSEREGYEQYF. Written as DNA, the CDR3 is TGTGCCAGCAGTGAAAGAGAGGGCTACGAGCAGTACTTC.

This sequence joins TRBV7-9 and TRBJ2-7, with 9 bases lining up with TRBD2. Germline V gives CDR1 SEHNR, CDR2 FQNEAQ (reference sequence). The CDR3 totals 16 residues. The V segment lost 5 bases and the J segment 4 bases; nucleotides outside the gene matches: 12. The CDR3 protein is CASSTYPTSGPYEQYF. The CDR3 DNA sequence: TGTGCCAGCAGCACTTACCCGACTAGCGGACCTTACGAGCAGTACTTC.

The chain uses TRBV5-1 and TRBJ2-3; the D is unclear. The CDR3 totals 15 residues. In germline, CDR1 is SGHRS, CDR2 YFSETQ. V lost 5 bases, J lost 1 base, and 14 bases lay in between. The CDR3 region is CASSLSYGGTDTQYF. The CDR3, as DNA: TGCGCCAGCAGTCTCTCGTACGGAGGCACAGATACGCAGTATTTT.

A few counts support this clone. V is TRBV10-3 and J is TRBJ2-7; possibly TRBD2 for D (5 bases). Deletions cut 6 bases from V and 0 bases from J, with 6 bases between. The CDR3 totals 12 residues. Germline V lookup: CDR1 ENHRY, CDR2 SYGVKD. This CDR3 is CAIRGSSYEQYF. The CDR3 nucleotides are TGTGCCATCAGGGGGAGCTCCTACGAGCAGTACTTC.

The V and J genes are TRBV6-4 and TRBJ2-1, with D perhaps matching TRBD2 (7 bases). This CDR3 region has 14 residues. Trimming took off 4 bases at V and 4 bases at J, with 11 bases between the two ends. Per germline, CDR1 MRHNA and CDR2 SNTAGT. CDR3 sequence: CASSVGGAYNEQFF. The DNA of the CDR3 is TGTGCCAGCAGTGTAGGGGGGGCATACAATGAGCAGTTCTTC.

As DNA, the CDR3 is TGTGCCAGCACTCCGACAGGGTACCAAGAGACCCAGTACTTC. Translating it yields CASTPTGYQETQYF. The chain recombines TRBV6-1 with TRBJ2-5; 7 nucleotides agree with TRBD1. Germline V gene lookup returns CDR1 MNHNS and CDR2 SASEGT. V dropped 7 bases and J dropped 0; count of bases not matched to a gene: 5. CDR3 length: 14 amino acids.

CDR3 bases: TGTGCCAGCAGCGAAAACCCAGGACAGGCGGAAATATCAAAGAACTATGGCTACACCTTC. Translating it yields CASSENPGQAEISKNYGYTF. The V and J genes are TRBV9 and TRBJ1-2, with 7 bases lining up with TRBD1. This CDR3 region has 20 residues. The germline CDR1 and CDR2 sequences are SGDLS and YYNGEE. J was trimmed by 2 bases and V by 3 bases; bases with no gene match: 22.

The CDR3 DNA reads TGCGCCAGCAGCCAGGACAGGGCCTGGAGCAATCAGCCCCAGCATTTT. Residues: CASSQDRAWSNQPQHF. The rearrangement joins TRBV4-3 to TRBJ1-5; 8 nucleotides match TRBD1. With V trimmed by 3 bases and J by 1 base, 5 bases remained unmatched. CDR1 is LGHNA and CDR2 is YSLEER in the germline V gene. The CDR3 totals 16 residues.

This clone was counted only a few times. This chain connects TRBV30 to TRBJ1-2, with 7 positions matching TRBD1. J gave up 9 bases and V 0 bases, and 7 bases lay outside the gene matches. The CDR3 contains 13 residues. Germline CDR1 and CDR2: GTSNPN and SVGIG (reference sequence). The CDR3 DNA reads TGTGCCTGGAGTGTTCAGGGGGGTTTGAGCTACACCTTC. Translated, it gives CAWSVQGGLSYTF.

This sequence joins TRBV13 and TRBJ2-3; D might be TRBD2 (6 bases). Germline-derived CDR1 and CDR2 are PRHDT and FYEKMQ (reference sequence). Trimming removed 6 bases at V and 2 bases at J, with 12 bases between. The CDR3 spans 14 residues. The CDR3 bases are TGTGCCAGCAGACCGGACTATTCCACAGATACGCAGTATTTT. As protein: CASRPDYSTDTQYF.

The CDR3 loop reads CASSDPGGEQYF. The CDR3 DNA reads TGTGCCAGCAGTGACCCGGGGGGCGAGCAGTACTTC. The chain links TRBV6-4 to TRBJ2-7, with 7 bases aligning to TRBD2. The CDR3 is made up of 12 amino acids. CDR1 and CDR2 from the germline V gene are MRHNA and SNTAGT. The trim removed 2 bases at V and 6 bases at J, leaving 1 base unmatched.

This chain links TRBV5-8 with TRBJ2-1; 14 bases align to TRBD2. Trimming at V came to 4 bases and at J to 6 bases, leaving 3 bases not matched to a gene. The CDR3 consists of 15 residues. Germline lookup yields CDR1 SGHTS and CDR2 YDEGEE. The chain's CDR3 is CASSQGTSGGNEQFF. The CDR3 DNA reads TGTGCCAGCAGCCAAGGGACTAGCGGGGGCAATGAGCAGTTCTTC. The entire variable domain, with the rest obtained from reference TRBV5-8 and TRBJ2-1, is as follows: EAGVTQSPTHLIKTRGQQATLRCSPISGHTSVYWYQQALGLGLQFLLWYDEGEERNRGNFPPRFSGRQFPNYSSELNVNALELEDSALYLCASSQGTSGGNEQFFGPGTRLTVL.

The chain recombines TRBV4-1 with TRBJ2-2; a weak D match, TRBD1 (6 bases). The CDR3 is 17 amino acids. Trimming stripped 4 bases from V and 2 bases from J, with 17 bases between. The germline CDR1 and CDR2 sequences are MGHRA and YSYEKL. The chain's CDR3 is CASSRQVVGDNTGELFF. Written as DNA, the CDR3 is TGCGCCAGCAGCCGACAGGTGGTGGGCGACAACACCGGGGAGCTGTTTTTT.

CDR3 in amino acids: CASSSIQGATGELFF. The CDR3 region has the DNA TGTGCCAGCAGCTCAATACAGGGGGCAACCGGGGAGCTGTTTTTT. The rearrangement links TRBV7-2 to TRBJ2-2; TRBD1 matches at 9 bases. The J segment lost 5 bases and the V segment lost 4 bases, leaving 5 bases of the junction unmatched. Germline CDR1 SGHTA, CDR2 FQGNSA. This CDR3 comprises 15 residues.

In its sample, this clone was seen once. J is TRBJ2-1 and V is TRBV6-1; D call uncertain. V was clipped by 10 bases and J by 1 base, with 14 bases between them. The germline V gene has CDR1 MNHNS and CDR2 SASEGT. This CDR3 has 14 amino acids. CDR3 bases: TGTGCCATCGCCAGCGCCGGTTCCTACAATGAGCAGTTCTTC. It translates to CAIASAGSYNEQFF.

The chain uses TRBV19 and TRBJ2-7; the D is unclear. Germline V gene lookup returns CDR1 LNHDA and CDR2 SQIVND (reference sequence). Trimming left V 10 bases short and J 6 bases short, with 13 bases between. There are 11 residues in the CDR3. The DNA of the CDR3 is TGTGCCACCAAAAGAGCCGGCGAGCAGTACTTC. It encodes CATKRAGEQYF.

The gene calls are TRBV19 and TRBJ2-7; TRBD1 matches 8 bases. The CDR3 runs to 17 residues. Germline CDR1 reads LNHDA; CDR2 reads SQIVND (reference sequence). The ends lost 9 bases at V and 2 bases at J; junction bases unmatched: 18. In DNA, the CDR3 is TGTGCCAGCAGACCTACCAGGGGGCATGGGGGCCCCTACGAGCAGTACTTC. It translates to CASRPTRGHGGPYEQYF.

This chain joins TRBV2 and TRBJ1-5; D is unclear. V shed 6 bases and J shed 2 bases, with 11 bases lying between them. CDR1 is SNHLY, CDR2 FYNNEI, per germline. CDR3 length equals 14 residues. CDR3 in DNA: TGTGCCAGCAGCGGAGGATTCGGCAATCAGCCCCAGCATTTT. Its protein is CASSGGFGNQPQHF.

The rearrangement joins TRBV19 to TRBJ2-2, with D perhaps matching TRBD1 (6 bases). V was trimmed by 5 bases and J by 3 bases, leaving 10 bases between them. This CDR3 is built from 14 residues. CDR1 LNHDA and CDR2 SQIVND come from the germline V gene (reference sequence). In DNA form, the CDR3 reads TGTGCCAGTAGTGTGGGGACATACACCGGGGAGCTGTTTTTT. Residues: CASSVGTYTGELFF.

The chain links TRBV4-1 to TRBJ2-7; TRBD2 agrees at 7 bases. Germline V gene data show CDR1 as MGHRA and CDR2 as YSYEKL. CDR3 length: 14 residues. V lost 5 bases and J lost 6; bases outside the gene matches: 10. The CDR3 spells CASSNTGLGSEQYF. The DNA for the CDR3 is TGCGCCAGCAGCAACACCGGACTAGGCTCCGAGCAGTACTTC.

The chain combines TRBV5-1 with TRBJ2-1; the match to TRBD2 covers 11 bases. The germline V gene encodes CDR1 SGHRS and CDR2 YFSETQ. V was clipped by 2 bases and J by 13 bases; unmatched bases: 8. This CDR3 is built from 14 residues. The CDR3 loop is CASSFDSTSGKQFF. The CDR3 DNA reads as TGCGCCAGCAGCTTCGACTCGACTAGCGGGAAACAGTTCTTC.

A few counts support this clone. The chain combines TRBV7-6 with TRBJ2-3; TRBD1 matches 9 bases. V lost 4 bases to trimming and J lost 3 bases; unmatched junction nucleotides: 5. Looked up from germline, CDR1 is SGHVS and CDR2 is FNYEAQ. This CDR3 is built from 15 residues. CDR3 nucleotide sequence: TGTGCCAGCAGCTACTCCGGACAGGGGACAGATACGCAGTATTTT. The encoded protein is CASSYSGQGTDTQYF. The entire variable domain, with the rest obtained from reference TRBV7-6 and TRBJ2-3, is as follows: GAGVSQSPRYKVTKRGQDVALRCDPISGHVSLYWYRQALGQGPEFLTYFNYEAQQDKSGLPNDRFSAERPEGSISTLTIQRTEQRDSAMYRCASSYSGQGTDTQYFGPGTRLTVL.